This T cell receptor (beta chain) was identified in a study of T cells after yellow fever vaccination. Study-level points and caveats: Clonotypes shared by both compartments, CD4 and CD8, made up a small share.

TCRdb used MiXCR to reprocess the 5' RACE reads, holding one entry per CDR3 protein. The sample lists roughly 240,000 distinct CDR3 sequences; more than 6.5% were seen once. This clonotype was counted only a few times. Its target is not known. With 2 bases removed from V and 7 bases from J, the gap between germline ends came to 15 bases. Per the germline V gene, CDR1 is ENHRY and CDR2 is SYGVKD. The CDR3 spans 15 residues. This material consisted of CD4+ T cells sorted from PBMCs, taken on the day of the yellow fever booster vaccination. The J gene is TRBJ2-4, the V gene TRBV10-3, with D tentatively TRBD2 (5 bases). This clonotype was sampled from a young man who received the YFV17D yellow fever vaccine. The CDR3 bases are TGTGCCATCAGTGAGGAGTCTAGCTACGGGAACATTCAGTACTTC. It yields the protein CAISEESSYGNIQYF.